This T cell receptor (beta chain) was identified during a study of blood T cell repertoires in COVID-19 (dated by TCRdb to the early 2020s). Context from the whole study: Collaborator samples came from the United States, Italy and Spain and covered acute and convalescent phases of COVID-19. The repertoires were released in a freely available public database intended as a resource for research on the immune response to SARS-CoV-2. The material from the prospective study consisted of cDNA or gDNA derived from T cells, B-cell-depleted T cells, or PBMCs. Sample metadata almost always included a de-identified subject ID, COVID-19 status, age in years and sex. Samples were obtained from the ongoing ImmuneRACE study (first 160 participants) and from 1,254 subjects provided by 6 global collaborators. Deeply sampled blood TCRbeta repertoires from subjects exposed to, actively infected with, or recovered from COVID-19 were included in the dataset. Where HLA class I and class II types were available, the types were taken from metadata supplied by the sample provider, not from assay-based typing.

Collaborating institutions collected whole blood in K2EDTA tubes following their own protocols. For TCRbeta analysis, collaborator samples were shipped as frozen whole blood, as isolated PBMCs, or as DNA extracted from either sample type. TCRbeta CDR3 regions were amplified from genomic DNA by means of the immunoSEQ Assay, a bias-controlled multiplex PCR. As for the original processing: The number of nucleated cells in each sample was estimated by amplification of reference gene primers within the assay. Sequence reads were collapsed and filtered to measure the absolute abundance of every unique TCRbeta CDR3 rearrangement. For each sample, productive Simpson clonality was calculated as the square root of Simpson's diversity index across productive rearrangements. The source is immuneACCESS, and TCRdb retained only in-frame sequences with V and J called. Part of the clones is not carried over; for the studies checked, unresolved V genes explain less than half of this, and the remainder is unexplained. V and J calls and clone size are copied from that table; D and trimming were computed from the DNA. Within this sample are 60,000 to 75,000 clones, with about 90% of them counted one time only. The ten most abundant clones make up roughly 5.2% of the sample.

Broad study findings and their caveats: The quantity of clinical and demographic metadata differed by source and by participant and was supplied without curation.

This clone is a singleton in its sample. Its antigen is not yet known. Base-call qualities are not available, and no considerably larger clone is one nucleotide away. Trimming takes 1 base from V and 9 bases from J, and the germline ends sit 10 bases apart. The CDR3 goes from the cysteine to the phenylalanine over 13 residues. Only the CDR3 DNA stays, 39 bases, in frame from base 1. Reading the germline V gene gives CDR1 SGHDN and CDR2 FVKESK. The receptor chain draws on TRBV14 and TRBJ2-4; tentative D gene TRBD1, with 5 bases matching. What was sequenced was peripheral blood. The origin of this receptor is a man aged 45-65 years with active COVID-19. The encoded CDR3 is CASSQGTRGIQYF. The DNA reads TGTGCCAGCAGCCAAGGGACAAGGGGCATTCAGTACTTC.